This TCR beta chain appears in the sequencing data of a study of blood T cell repertoires in COVID-19. The CDR3 extends over 12 amino acids. Per the germline V gene, CDR1 is GTSNPN and CDR2 is SVGIG (reference sequence). V shed 4 bases and J shed 3 bases, with 9 bases lying between them. This clone was detected only a few times. TCRdb's table, derived via immunoSEQ multiplex PCR, lists solely in-frame clones and lacks some. The sample has some 290,000 clones; around 89% are singletons. This TCR was recovered from a woman between 40 and 55 years old with COVID-19, enrolled during active disease. Source material: peripheral blood. The gene calls are TRBV30 and TRBJ1-1; weak D call: TRBD1 (5 bases). In nucleotides, the CDR3 is TGTGCCTGGACAGGGCTGTACACTGAAGCTTTCTTT. It translates to CAWTGLYTEAFF.